What follows are 26 T cell receptor beta chains derived from one specimen sequenced in a study of cytomegalovirus exposure and HLA in healthy donors. The study ran its PCR with 60 Vbeta and 13 Jbeta primers. Profiling relied on immunoSEQ multiplex PCR, and the TCRdb table lists in-frame clones only, not all of them. The table lists about 160,000 clones, roughly 85% of them singletons. Sequenced input: PBMCs. The receptors stem from a man aged 40-50 years in good health and CMV-seronegative.

The chain combines TRBV2 with TRBJ2-1, with D perhaps matching TRBD1 (6 bases). From germline, CDR1 is SNHLY and CDR2 FYNNEI. Trimming shortened V by 6 bases and J by 8 bases, and 14 bases separated the two germline ends. The CDR3 is 13 residues long. The CDR3 DNA is TGTGCCAGCAGGAAGAGGGCAGGGGATGAGCAGTTCTTC. This codes for CASRKRAGDEQFF.

The V and J genes are TRBV18 and TRBJ2-7; a possible D gene is TRBD2 (5 bases). The length of the CDR3 is 16 residues. Deletions cut 6 bases from V and 2 bases from J, with 20 bases between. Looked up from germline, CDR1 is KGHSH and CDR2 is LQKENI. CDR3 residues: CASSSGIPGYTYEQYF. DNA for the CDR3: TGTGCCAGCTCGTCCGGGATTCCGGGATATACCTACGAGCAGTACTTC.

The gene calls are TRBV6-6 and TRBJ1-1; TRBD1 agrees at 8 bases. The CDR3 contains 14 residues. Trimming cost V 6 bases and J 0 bases; bases outside gene matches: 3. CDR1 and CDR2 from the germline V gene are MNHNY and SVGAGI (reference sequence). Here the CDR3 reads CASRPQGVNTEAFF. The CDR3 DNA follows: TGTGCCAGCAGACCACAGGGGGTGAACACTGAAGCTTTCTTT.

V usage is TRBV28 and J usage is TRBJ1-5, with D unclear. Trimming stripped 3 bases from V and 6 bases from J, with 21 bases between. The CDR3 covers 17 residues. Germline V gene sequence: CDR1 MDHEN, CDR2 SYDVKM. CDR3 bases: TGTGCCAGCAGTTTTGAGCAAGGCAGGAGGCGAGGTCAGCCCCAGCATTTT. Amino acid sequence: CASSFEQGRRRGQPQHF.

The chain carries TRBV5-1 and TRBJ1-1; D not certain. The germline V gene has CDR1 SGHRS and CDR2 YFSETQ. Trimming shortened V by 0 bases and J by 8 bases, and 14 bases separated the two germline ends. This CDR3 contains 14 residues. CDR3 loop: CASSLGPGSTEAFF. The DNA for the CDR3 is TGCGCCAGCAGCTTGGGGCCTGGGAGCACCGAAGCTTTCTTT.

This clone showed up just a few times. This sequence joins TRBV19 and TRBJ2-5; 7 positions match TRBD2. The CDR3 totals 14 residues. After removal of 5 bases from V and 4 bases from J, the junction contained 7 bases not matched to a gene. Germline V gene lookup returns CDR1 LNHDA and CDR2 SQIVND (reference sequence). The CDR3 region has the DNA TGTGCCAGTAGTCCCCGGACTAGGACAGAGACCCAGTACTTC. Residues: CASSPRTRTETQYF.

V usage is TRBV29-1 and J usage is TRBJ1-2; maybe TRBD1 (6 bases). V was cut by 7 bases and J by 6 bases, with 15 bases left in between. CDR1 SQVTM and CDR2 ANQGSEA come from the germline V gene. The CDR3 loop spans 12 amino acids. The CDR3 here is CSARGGRDGYTF. The DNA of the CDR3 is TGCAGCGCTCGGGGGGGGCGGGATGGCTACACCTTC.

V is TRBV28 and J is TRBJ2-3, with TRBD2 matching over 13 bases. Unmatched junction bases numbered 13, after V lost 2 bases and J lost 2 bases. Germline V gene data show CDR1 as MDHEN and CDR2 as SYDVKM. The CDR3 sequence is 20 residues long. The CDR3 DNA sequence: TGTGCCAGCAGTTTAGTCACAGGGTCGGGACTAGCGGGGCCCACAGATACGCAGTATTTT. This encodes CASSLVTGSGLAGPTDTQYF.

The chain is built from TRBV7-9 and TRBJ2-5; 11 bases map to TRBD1. The CDR3 is made up of 15 amino acids. Germline V lookup: CDR1 SEHNR, CDR2 FQNEAQ (reference sequence). The V gene end was trimmed by 4 bases and the J gene end by 3 bases; junction bases not matched to a gene: 4. The CDR3 sequence is CASSSGQGVKETQYF. The CDR3 bases are TGTGCCAGCAGCTCGGGACAGGGGGTAAAAGAGACCCAGTACTTC.

In regard to this clone: Sequence at one end of the junction differs from germline and may be a read error. This sequence joins TRBV7-7 and TRBJ2-2; 9 positions agree with TRBD2. The CDR3 consists of 16 residues. The germline V gene has CDR1 SSHAT and CDR2 FNYEAQ (reference sequence). The CDR3 sequence: CASSLRGSGSDGELFF. CDR3 DNA sequence: TGTGCTAGCAGCCTCCGTGGTAGCGGGAGTGACGGGGAGCTGTTTTTT.

The J gene is TRBJ2-1, the V gene TRBV21-1; whether TRBD1, the table's D call, matches the DNA was not checked. TRBV21-1 is termed a pseudogene. The CDR3 has 16 amino acids. CDR3 amino acids: CASSKAGTGPPNEQFF. In DNA form, the CDR3 reads TGTGCCAGCAGCAAAGCCGGGACAGGGCCTCCCAATGAGCAGTTCTTC.

The genes are TRBV6-1 and TRBJ2-1; D gene unclear. Looked up from germline, CDR1 is MNHNS and CDR2 is SASEGT. The CDR3 runs to 14 residues. Trimming stripped 0 bases from V and 0 bases from J, with 3 bases between. The CDR3 protein is CASSEASSYNEQFF. In nucleotides, the CDR3 is TGTGCCAGCAGTGAAGCGAGCTCCTACAATGAGCAGTTCTTC.

As for this clone: Mismatch with germline at one junction end may stem from a read error. The chain is built from TRBV7-9 and TRBJ2-7, with TRBD1 as a possible D gene (5 bases). Germline lookup yields CDR1 SEHNR and CDR2 FQNEAQ (reference sequence). The length of the CDR3 is 12 residues. The DNA for the CDR3 is TGTTCCAGCAGCTTGACAGACTACGAGCAGTACTTC. Its translation: CSSSLTDYEQYF. Complete variable domain (other parts from reference TRBV7-9 and TRBJ2-7): DTGVSQNPRHKITKRGQNVTFRCDPISEHNRLYWYRQTLGQGPEFLTYFQNEAQLEKSRLLSDRFSAERPKGSFSTLEIQRTEQGDSAMYLCSSSLTDYEQYFGPGTRLTVT.

The chain joins TRBV7-9 to TRBJ2-3; D perhaps matches TRBD1 (6 bases). Trimming took off 1 base at V and 2 bases at J, with 13 bases between the two ends. The CDR3 length is 16 residues. CDR1 is SEHNR and CDR2 is FQNEAQ in the germline V gene (reference sequence). CDR3 region: CASSLEAGVVTDTQYF. The CDR3 region has the DNA TGTGCCAGCAGCTTAGAGGCAGGGGTGGTCACAGATACGCAGTATTTT.

The chain has TRBV6-1 and TRBJ2-5, with 8 bases fitting TRBD1. The ends lost 3 bases at V and 5 bases at J; junction bases unmatched: 14. There are 17 residues in the CDR3. Germline values: CDR1 MNHNS, CDR2 SASEGT. CDR3 DNA sequence: TGTGCCAGCAGTGACCCCGGACTTCCTACAGGGGGTGAGACCCAGTACTTC. Amino acid sequence: CASSDPGLPTGGETQYF.

The chain links TRBV6-5 to TRBJ1-6; 8 bases are shared with TRBD1. Trimming removed 6 bases from V and 9 bases from J; junction bases left unmatched: 4. The V gene's germline CDR1 is MNHEY and CDR2 SVGAGI. The CDR3 contains 13 residues. For the CDR3, the DNA is TGTGCCAGCAGAGGACAGGGTGGTTCACCCCTCCACTTT. Its protein is CASRGQGGSPLHF.

The rearrangement uses TRBV4-3 and TRBJ1-6; tentative D call: TRBD1 (5 bases). The CDR3 covers 15 residues. Trimming pared 4 bases from V and 7 bases from J, leaving 14 bases between. Per germline, CDR1 LGHNA and CDR2 YSLEER. The CDR3 loop is CASSPRAGSNSPLHF. In DNA, the CDR3 is TGCGCCAGCAGCCCACGAGCAGGGTCCAATTCACCCCTCCACTTT.

In this sample, this clone turned up a few times. The chain couples TRBV7-8 to TRBJ2-3, with TRBD2 matching over 11 bases. Germline assignment: CDR1 SGHVS and CDR2 FQNEAQ. The CDR3 sequence is 16 residues long. Trimming at V came to 3 bases and at J to 8 bases, leaving 10 bases not matched to a gene. CDR3 nucleotide sequence: TGTGCCAGCAGCTTGGGACTAGCGGACCTATTTGGTACGCAGTATTTT. It translates to CASSLGLADLFGTQYF. The entire variable domain, with the rest obtained from reference TRBV7-8 and TRBJ2-3, is as follows: GAGVSQSPRYKVAKRGQDVALRCDPISGHVSLFWYQQALGQGPEFLTYFQNEAQLDKSGLPSDRFFAERPEGSVSTLKIQRTQQEDSAVYLCASSLGLADLFGTQYFGPGTRLTVL.

The rearrangement links TRBV6-5 to TRBJ2-3; TRBD1 is a possible D gene (7 bases). The CDR3 runs 15 residues. V lost 5 bases, J lost 0 bases, and 12 bases lay in between. Germline V gene lookup returns CDR1 MNHEY and CDR2 SVGAGI. CDR3 in DNA: TGTGCCAGCAGTCGCGGGACAGTGAGCACAGATACGCAGTATTTT. Amino acid sequence: CASSRGTVSTDTQYF.

This chain connects TRBV7-2 to TRBJ2-2; 8 bases map to TRBD2. Germline V lookup: CDR1 SGHTA, CDR2 FQGNSA. The V gene end was trimmed by 2 bases and the J gene end by 4 bases; junction bases not matched to a gene: 0. This CDR3 is built from 14 residues. The CDR3 coding sequence is TGTGCCAGCAGCTTACTAGCGGGCACCGGGGAGCTGTTTTTT. Amino acid sequence: CASSLLAGTGELFF. Filled out from reference TRBV7-2 and TRBJ2-2, the complete variable domain reads GAGVSQSPSNKVTEKGKDVELRCDPISGHTALYWYRQSLGQGLEFLIYFQGNSAPDKSGLPSDRFSAERTGGSVSTLTIQRTQQEDSAVYLCASSLLAGTGELFFGEGSRLTVL.

CDR3 in amino acids: CASSELGAGLGYTF. In DNA, the CDR3 is TGTGCCAGCAGTGAATTGGGAGCCGGGCTTGGCTACACCTTC. The genes are TRBV6-1 and TRBJ1-2; D is uncertain. Germline V gene data show CDR1 as MNHNS and CDR2 as SASEGT. This CDR3 spans 14 amino acids. Trimming stripped 2 bases from V and 7 bases from J, with 14 bases between.

The chain carries TRBV5-4 and TRBJ2-2; tentatively, D is TRBD2 (6 bases). Germline values: CDR1 SGHNT, CDR2 YYREEE (reference sequence). Trimming took 3 bases from V and 3 from J, leaving 12 bases between them. The length of the CDR3 is 15 residues. DNA for the CDR3: TGTGCCAGCAGCTCTTACGGGAGTGACACCGGGGAGCTGTTTTTT. It specifies CASSSYGSDTGELFF.

This chain links TRBV28 with TRBJ1-2, with D perhaps matching TRBD1 (5 bases). V was clipped by 4 bases and J by 2 bases, with 11 bases between them. Per the germline V gene, CDR1 is MDHEN and CDR2 is SYDVKM. The CDR3 sequence is 14 residues long. The CDR3 loop reads CASSSGNKNYGYTF. The DNA for the CDR3 is TGTGCCAGCAGTTCAGGGAACAAGAACTATGGCTACACCTTC.

V gene TRBV27 combines with J gene TRBJ2-5, with 10 bases fitting TRBD2. CDR1 is MNHEY and CDR2 is SMNVEV in the germline V gene (reference sequence). This CDR3 is 14 amino acids long. V lost 10 bases to trimming and J lost 0 bases; unmatched junction nucleotides: 5. CDR3 bases: TGTGCCACGCGACTAGCGGGCTACCAAGAGACCCAGTACTTC. Translation gives CATRLAGYQETQYF.

The DNA of the CDR3 is TGCGCCAGCAGCCGGTCAGGGTTAGGCACAGATACGCAGTATTTT. Its translation: CASSRSGLGTDTQYF. The rearrangement links TRBV5-1 to TRBJ2-3, with D tentatively TRBD1 (5 bases). The CDR3 runs to 15 residues. Trimming pared 4 bases from V and 1 base from J, leaving 13 bases between. The germline gives CDR1 SGHRS, CDR2 YFSETQ.

V usage is TRBV4-3 and J usage is TRBJ2-7; D uncertain. V dropped 4 bases and J dropped 5 bases, with 15 bases sitting between them. Germline loops: CDR1 LGHNA, CDR2 YSLEER. This CDR3 comprises 14 residues. The DNA for the CDR3 is TGCGCCAGCAGCCCGATAGTTCCCCGGGACGAGCAGTACTTC. This encodes CASSPIVPRDEQYF.